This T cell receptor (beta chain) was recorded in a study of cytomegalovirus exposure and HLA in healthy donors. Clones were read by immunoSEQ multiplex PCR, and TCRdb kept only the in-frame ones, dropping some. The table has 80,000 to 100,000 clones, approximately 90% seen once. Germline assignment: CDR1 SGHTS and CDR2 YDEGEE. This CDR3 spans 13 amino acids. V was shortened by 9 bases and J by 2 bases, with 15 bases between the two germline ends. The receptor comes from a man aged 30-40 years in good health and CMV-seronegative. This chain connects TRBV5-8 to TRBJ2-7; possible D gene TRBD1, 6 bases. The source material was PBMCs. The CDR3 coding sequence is TGTGCCAACAAATACAGGGCCGCCTACGAGCAGTACTTC. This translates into CANKYRAAYEQYF.